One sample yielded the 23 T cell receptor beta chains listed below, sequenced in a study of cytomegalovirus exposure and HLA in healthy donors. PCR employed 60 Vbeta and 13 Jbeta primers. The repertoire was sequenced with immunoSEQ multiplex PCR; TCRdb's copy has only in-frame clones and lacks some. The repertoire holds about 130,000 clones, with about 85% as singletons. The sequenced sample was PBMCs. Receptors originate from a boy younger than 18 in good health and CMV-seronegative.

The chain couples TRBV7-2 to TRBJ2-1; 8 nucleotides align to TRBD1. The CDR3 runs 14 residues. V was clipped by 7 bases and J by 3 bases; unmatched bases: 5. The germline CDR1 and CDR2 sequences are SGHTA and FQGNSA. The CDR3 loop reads CASTLDRGYNEQFF. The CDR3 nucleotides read TGTGCCAGCACCCTAGACAGGGGCTACAATGAGCAGTTCTTC.

CDR3 coding DNA: TGTGCCAGCAGTCGGCGGGGGTCGACTGAAGCTTTCTTT. The encoded protein is CASSRRGSTEAFF. The chain combines TRBV27 with TRBJ1-1; D perhaps matches TRBD1 (5 bases). This CDR3 contains 13 residues. The germline gives CDR1 MNHEY, CDR2 SMNVEV (reference sequence). With 5 bases removed from V and 5 bases from J, the gap between germline ends came to 12 bases.

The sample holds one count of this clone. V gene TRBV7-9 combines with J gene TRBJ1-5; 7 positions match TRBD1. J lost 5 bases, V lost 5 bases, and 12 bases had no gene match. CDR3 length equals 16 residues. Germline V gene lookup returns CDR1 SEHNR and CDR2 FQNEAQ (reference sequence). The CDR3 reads CASSPTSGGVDQPQHF. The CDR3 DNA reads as TGTGCCAGCAGCCCAACTTCAGGGGGAGTGGATCAGCCCCAGCATTTT.

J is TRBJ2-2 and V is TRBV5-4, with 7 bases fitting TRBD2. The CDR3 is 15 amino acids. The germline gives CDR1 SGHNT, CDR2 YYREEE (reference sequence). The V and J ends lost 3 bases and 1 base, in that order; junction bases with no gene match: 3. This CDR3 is CASSSAGVNTGELFF. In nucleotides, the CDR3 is TGTGCCAGCAGCTCCGCGGGGGTGAACACCGGGGAGCTGTTTTTT.

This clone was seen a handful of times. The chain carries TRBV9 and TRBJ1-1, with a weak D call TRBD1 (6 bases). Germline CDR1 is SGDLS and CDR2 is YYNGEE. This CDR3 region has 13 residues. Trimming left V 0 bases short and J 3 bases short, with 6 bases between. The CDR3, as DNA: TGTGCCAGCAGCGTAGCAGGGGACACTGAAGCTTTCTTT. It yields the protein CASSVAGDTEAFF.

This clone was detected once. The DNA for the CDR3 is TGTGCCAGCAGTTACGACCCGCGGGGAGCCTACGAGCAGTACTTC. Translation gives CASSYDPRGAYEQYF. The chain links TRBV6-6 to TRBJ2-7, with D tentatively TRBD2 (6 bases). Looked up from germline, CDR1 is MNHNY and CDR2 is SVGAGI (reference sequence). The CDR3 is 15 amino acids. The V end lost 2 bases, the J end lost 2 bases, and 13 bases lay between the germline ends.

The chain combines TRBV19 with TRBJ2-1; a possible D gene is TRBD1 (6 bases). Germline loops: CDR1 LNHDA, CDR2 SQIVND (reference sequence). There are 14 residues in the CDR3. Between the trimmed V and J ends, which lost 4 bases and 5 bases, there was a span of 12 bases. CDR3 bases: TGTGCCAGTAGTACCCTAGGACAGAACAATGAGCAGTTCTTC. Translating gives CASSTLGQNNEQFF.

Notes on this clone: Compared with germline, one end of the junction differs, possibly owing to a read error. The CDR3 nucleotides read TGTGCCAGCAGTTATGGGGCGGTGGGCACTGAAGCTCTCTTT. Residues: CASSYGAVGTEALF. The J gene is TRBJ1-1, the V gene TRBV6-5, with D possibly matching TRBD1 (5 bases). The germline gives CDR1 MNHEY, CDR2 SVGAGI. The CDR3 covers 14 residues.

The CDR3 spells CASSYDRASGELFF. CDR3 coding DNA: TGCGCCAGCAGCTACGACAGGGCGTCCGGGGAGCTGTTTTTT. This chain connects TRBV5-1 to TRBJ2-2, with 7 bases matching TRBD1. The CDR3 consists of 14 residues. V trimming: 3 bases; J trimming: 6 bases; junction bases outside the gene matches: 5. Germline values: CDR1 SGHRS, CDR2 YFSETQ.

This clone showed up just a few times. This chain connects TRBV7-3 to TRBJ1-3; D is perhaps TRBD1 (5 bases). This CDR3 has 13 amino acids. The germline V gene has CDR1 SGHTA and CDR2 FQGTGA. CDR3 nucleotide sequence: TGTCCGCAGGGTCGCTCGACTGGAAACACCATATATTTT. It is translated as CPQGRSTGNTIYF.

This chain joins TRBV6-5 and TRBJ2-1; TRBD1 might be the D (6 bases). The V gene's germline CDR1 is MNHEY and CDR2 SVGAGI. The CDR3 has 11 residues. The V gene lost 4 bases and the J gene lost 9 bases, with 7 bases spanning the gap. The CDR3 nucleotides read TGTGCCAGCAGTTCACAGGGTGAGCAGTTCTTC. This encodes CASSSQGEQFF.

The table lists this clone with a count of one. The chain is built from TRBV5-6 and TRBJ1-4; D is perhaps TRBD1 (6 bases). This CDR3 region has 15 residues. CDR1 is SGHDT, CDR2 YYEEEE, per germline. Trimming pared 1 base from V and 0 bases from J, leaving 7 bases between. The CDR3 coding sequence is TGTGCCAGCAGCTTGTCAGGGGCAACTAATGAAAAACTGTTTTTT. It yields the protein CASSLSGATNEKLFF.

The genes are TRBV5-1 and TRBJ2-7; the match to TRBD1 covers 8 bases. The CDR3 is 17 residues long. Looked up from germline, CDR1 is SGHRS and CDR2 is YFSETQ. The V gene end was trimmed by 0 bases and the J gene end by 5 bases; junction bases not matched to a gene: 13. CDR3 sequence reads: CASSLARTGLWVDEQYF. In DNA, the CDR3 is TGCGCCAGCAGCTTGGCCAGGACAGGGCTTTGGGTCGACGAGCAGTACTTC.

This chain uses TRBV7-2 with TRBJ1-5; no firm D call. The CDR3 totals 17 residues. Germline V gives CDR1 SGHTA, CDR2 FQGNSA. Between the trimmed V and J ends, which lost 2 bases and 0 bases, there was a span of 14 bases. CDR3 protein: CASSLSRFDYSNQPQHF. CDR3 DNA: TGTGCCAGCAGCTTAAGCAGGTTCGATTATAGCAATCAGCCCCAGCATTTT.

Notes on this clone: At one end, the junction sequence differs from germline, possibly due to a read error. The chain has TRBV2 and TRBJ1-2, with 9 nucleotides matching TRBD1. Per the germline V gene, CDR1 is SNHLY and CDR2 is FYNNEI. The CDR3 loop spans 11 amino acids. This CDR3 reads CASSEPGQGLF. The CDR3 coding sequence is TGTGCCAGCAGTGAACCGGGACAGGGACTCTTC.

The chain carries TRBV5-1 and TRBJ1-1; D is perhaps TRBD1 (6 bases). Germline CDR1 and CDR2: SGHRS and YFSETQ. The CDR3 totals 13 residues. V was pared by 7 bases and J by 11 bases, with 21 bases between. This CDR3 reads CASRKDDRLEAFF. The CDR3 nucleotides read TGCGCCAGCCGGAAAGACGACAGGCTGGAGGCTTTCTTT.

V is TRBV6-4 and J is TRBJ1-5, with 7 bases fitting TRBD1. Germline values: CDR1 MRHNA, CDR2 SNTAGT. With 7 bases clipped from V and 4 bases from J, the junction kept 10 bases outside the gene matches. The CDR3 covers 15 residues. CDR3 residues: CASTRTGVVNQPQHF. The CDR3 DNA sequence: TGTGCCAGCACCAGGACAGGCGTGGTTAATCAGCCCCAGCATTTT.

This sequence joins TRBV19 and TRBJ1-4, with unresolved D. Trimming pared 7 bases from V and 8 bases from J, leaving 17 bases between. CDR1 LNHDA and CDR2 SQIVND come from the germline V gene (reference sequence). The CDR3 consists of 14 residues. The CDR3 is CASNKSGVREKLFF. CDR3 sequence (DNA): TGTGCCAGTAACAAGTCCGGGGTTCGGGAAAAACTGTTTTTT.

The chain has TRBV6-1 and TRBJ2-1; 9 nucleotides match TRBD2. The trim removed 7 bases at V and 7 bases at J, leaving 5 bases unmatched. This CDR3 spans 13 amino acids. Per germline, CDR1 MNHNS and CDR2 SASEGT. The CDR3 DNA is TGTGCCAGCATGCCTAGCGGGATTAATGAGCAGTTCTTC. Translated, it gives CASMPSGINEQFF.

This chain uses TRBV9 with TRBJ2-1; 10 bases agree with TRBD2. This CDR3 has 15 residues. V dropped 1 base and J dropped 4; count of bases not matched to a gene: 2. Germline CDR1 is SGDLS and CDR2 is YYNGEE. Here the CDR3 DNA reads TGTGCCAGCAGCGTACTGACTAGCGGGTACAATGAGCAGTTCTTC. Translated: CASSVLTSGYNEQFF.

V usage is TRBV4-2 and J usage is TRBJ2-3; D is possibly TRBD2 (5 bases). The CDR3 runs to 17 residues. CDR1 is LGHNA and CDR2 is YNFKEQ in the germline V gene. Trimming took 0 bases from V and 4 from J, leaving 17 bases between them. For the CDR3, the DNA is TGTGCCAGCAGCCAAGACTCAGGACTCAAAAGGGCAGATACGCAGTATTTT. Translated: CASSQDSGLKRADTQYF.

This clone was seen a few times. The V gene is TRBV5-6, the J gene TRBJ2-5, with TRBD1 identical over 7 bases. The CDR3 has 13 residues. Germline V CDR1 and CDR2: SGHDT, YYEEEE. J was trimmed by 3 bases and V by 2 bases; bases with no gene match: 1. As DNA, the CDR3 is TGTGCCAGCAGCTTTGGGACAGAAGAGACCCAGTACTTC. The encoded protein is CASSFGTEETQYF. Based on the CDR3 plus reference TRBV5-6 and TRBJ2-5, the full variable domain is DAGVTQSPTHLIKTRGQQVTLRCSPKSGHDTVSWYQQALGQGPQFIFQYYEEEERQRGNFPDRFSGHQFPNYSSELNVNALLLGDSALYLCASSFGTEETQYFGPGTRLLVL.

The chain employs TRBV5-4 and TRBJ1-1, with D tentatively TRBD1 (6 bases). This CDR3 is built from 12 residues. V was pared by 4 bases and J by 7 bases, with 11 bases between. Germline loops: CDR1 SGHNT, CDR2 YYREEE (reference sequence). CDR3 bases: TGTGCCAGCAGCATGGGACAACTTGAAGCTTTCTTT. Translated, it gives CASSMGQLEAFF.